One and the same sample provided the 8 T cell receptor beta chains below, sequenced in a study of OX40 agonist ivuxolimab in advanced cancers. Assay used: immunoSEQ multiplex PCR; TCRdb lists only in-frame clones, some missing. The table includes 50,000 to 80,000 clones, roughly four fifths detected once. Sequences were derived from CD4+ or CD8+ T cells sorted from blood, sampled in a trial of the OX40 agonist ivuxolimab. These receptors were obtained from an adult with an advanced solid tumor such as melanoma, head and neck, liver or kidney cancer.

The chain employs TRBV28 and TRBJ1-1, with D hard to call. Germline-derived CDR1 and CDR2 are MDHEN and SYDVKM. The CDR3 is 14 residues long. V was trimmed by 5 bases and J by 5 bases, leaving 15 bases between them. DNA of the CDR3: TGTGCCAGCAGTCTACTTCCCCCGGGGACTGAAGCTTTCTTT. It translates to CASSLLPPGTEAFF.

The gene calls are TRBV6-1 and TRBJ2-7; maybe TRBD1 (5 bases). The V gene lost 5 bases and the J gene lost 0 bases, with 11 bases spanning the gap. Germline V gene sequence: CDR1 MNHNS, CDR2 SASEGT. The length of the CDR3 is 14 residues. The CDR3 sequence: CASSQTATSYEQYF. The CDR3 DNA reads as TGTGCCAGCAGTCAGACAGCCACCTCCTACGAGCAGTACTTC.

The sample holds one count of this clone. The J gene is TRBJ2-3, the V gene TRBV9; weak D call: TRBD2 (6 bases). The ends were cut back, 0 bases at V and 4 bases at J, with 9 bases in the middle. CDR1 and CDR2 from the germline V gene are SGDLS and YYNGEE. CDR3 size: 14 residues. This CDR3 reads CASSVGGEPDTQYF. The CDR3 DNA reads TGTGCCAGCAGCGTAGGGGGGGAGCCAGATACGCAGTATTTT. The complete variable domain, with remaining parts taken from reference TRBV9 and TRBJ2-3, reads DSGVTQTPKHLITATGQRVTLRCSPRSGDLSVYWYQQSLDQGLQFLIQYYNGEERAKGNILERFSAQQFPDLHSELNLSSLELGDSALYFCASSVGGEPDTQYFGPGTRLTVL.

This rearrangement joins TRBV11-2 to TRBJ2-3; D unresolved. Germline-derived CDR1 and CDR2 are SGHAT and FQNNGV. Deletions cut 2 bases from V and 5 bases from J, with 14 bases between. This CDR3 has 15 amino acids. The CDR3 here is CASSLYGSLLDTQYF. The CDR3 DNA sequence: TGTGCCAGCAGCTTATACGGCTCTCTTTTAGATACGCAGTATTTT.

V gene TRBV9 combines with J gene TRBJ2-6; D not resolved. The V gene lost 4 bases and the J gene lost 0 bases, with 11 bases spanning the gap. Germline loops: CDR1 SGDLS, CDR2 YYNGEE. This CDR3 is built from 16 residues. CDR3 bases: TGTGCCAGCAGCAGCTTGTTCAGCTCTGGGGCCAACGTCCTGACTTTC. Amino acids: CASSSLFSSGANVLTF.

J is TRBJ2-6 and V is TRBV19; D not certain. The germline V and J ends were trimmed by 1 base and 1 base, with 2 bases remaining between them. CDR3 length: 14 residues. Germline CDR1 and CDR2: LNHDA and SQIVND (reference sequence). CDR3 nucleotide sequence: TGTGCCAGTAGTATAGGTTCTGGGGCCAACGTCCTGACTTTC. Amino acid sequence: CASSIGSGANVLTF.

The CDR3 here is CASSLTGSQGNQPQHF. The CDR3 DNA follows: TGTGCCAGCAGCTTAACTGGGTCCCAAGGCAATCAGCCCCAGCATTTT. This chain links TRBV11-2 with TRBJ1-5; D uncertain. Trimming removed 2 bases from V and 2 bases from J, with 13 bases in between. This CDR3 comprises 16 residues. Germline V CDR1 and CDR2: SGHAT, FQNNGV.

The V and J genes are TRBV2 and TRBJ2-2; TRBD2 aligns across 9 bases. This CDR3 has 14 amino acids. V lost 6 bases to trimming and J lost 7 bases; unmatched junction nucleotides: 6. The germline CDR1 and CDR2 sequences are SNHLY and FYNNEI. The chain's CDR3 is CASRRREGIGELFF. Here the CDR3 DNA reads TGTGCCAGCAGACGGCGGGAGGGCATCGGGGAGCTGTTTTTT.